Listed below are T cell receptor beta chains from one sample, sequenced in a study of T cells in Graves' hyperthyroidism and ophthalmopathy. TCRdb called the multiplex PCR reads again in MiXCR, with one record for every CDR3 protein. This sample yields around 300,000 distinct CDR3 sequences, of which about 15% are seen a single time; 30% belongs to the top ten. The sequencing input was blood. The receptors were gathered from a woman in her forties or fifties with Graves' hyperthyroidism that later progressed to Graves' ophthalmopathy. Each CDR3 is given with its conserved first and last residue. A D gene is named only where the DNA matches it firmly. Clone size, where shown, is once, few, many, or a class for clones that have expanded.

V gene	J gene	clone size	CDR3 length	D gene	CDR3 DNA	CDR3 protein
TRBV12-3/TRBV12-4	TRBJ1-5	many	15	-	TGTGCCAGCAGCTCCTTGGAACTTTCTACGAGGCCCCAGCATTTT	CASSSLELSTRPQHF
TRBV7-3	TRBJ2-7	many	13	TRBD2	TGTGCCAGCAGTCGACTAGCGGGAGACGAGCAGTACTTC	CASSRLAGDEQYF
TRBV3-1	TRBJ1-2	-	15	-	TGTGCCAGCAGCCAAGAGTACGGACAGTTCTATGGCTACACCTTC	CASSQEYGQFYGYTF
TRBV7-9	TRBJ1-2	many	15	-	TGTGCCAGCAGCTTAGGAGGGGCGGAACTCTATGGCTACACCTTC	CASSLGGAELYGYTF
TRBV7-2	TRBJ2-7	many	16	TRBD2	TGTGCCAGCAGCCTCTTAACTAGCGGGGGACTCTACGAGCAGTACTTC	CASSLLTSGGLYEQYF
TRBV2	TRBJ2-3	many	14	TRBD1	TGTGCCAGCAGTGACAGGGGGCCCACAGATACGCAGTATTTT	CASSDRGPTDTQYF
TRBV12-3/TRBV12-4	TRBJ1-2	-	15	TRBD1	TGTGCCAGCAGGGTACAGGGGGGGTTATATGATGGCTACACCTTC	CASRVQGGLYDGYTF
TRBV2	TRBJ2-7	many	13	-	TGTGCCAGCAGTGAGGGGCCTACATACGAGCAGTACTTC	CASSEGPTYEQYF
TRBV9	TRBJ2-6	-	17	-	TGTGCCAGCAGCGTATCGATAGTGAACTCTGGGGCCAACGTCCTGACTTTC	CASSVSIVNSGANVLTF
TRBV10-3	TRBJ2-5	many	16	-	TGTGCCATCAGTGATCGGAGGAGCAGGGGCCAAGAGACCCAGTACTTC	CAISDRRSRGQETQYF
TRBV11-2	TRBJ2-7	many	15	-	TGTGCCAGCAGCTCGTCCGCCCCGGGGTCCTACGAGCAGTACTTC	CASSSSAPGSYEQYF
TRBV2	TRBJ1-1	many	14	-	TGTGCCAGCAAATCAGGGTCGGGGGACACTGAAGCTTTCTTT	CASKSGSGDTEAFF
TRBV28	TRBJ1-5	-	14	-	TGTGCCAGCAGTTCGGACACTAGCAATCAGCCCCAGCATTTT	CASSSDTSNQPQHF
TRBV20-1	TRBJ2-5	many	13	TRBD1	TGCAGTGCTAGACGGGGACAGCAAGAGACCCAGTACTTC	CSARRGQQETQYF
TRBV28	TRBJ2-7	many	12	-	TGTGCCAGCAGGATACATGGGAGGGAGCAGTACTTC	CASRIHGREQYF
TRBV7-6	TRBJ2-7	many	15	-	TGTGCCAGCAGCTTAGCGGTCAGGAGCTCCTACGAGCAGTACTTC	CASSLAVRSSYEQYF
TRBV20-1	TRBJ2-1	many	14	-	TGCAGTGCTAGGGCCTTGGGGTCCTACAATGAGCAGTTCTTC	CSARALGSYNEQFF
TRBV10-3	TRBJ2-5	-	19	TRBD1	TGTGCCACACTCGGGGGTATCGGGACAGGGTCCACCCCGGGGGAGACCCAGTACTTC	CATLGGIGTGSTPGETQYF
TRBV27	TRBJ1-1	-	13	-	TGTGCCAGCAGTTCATGGGATGTGGGTGAAGCTTTCTTT	CASSSWDVGEAFF
TRBV18	TRBJ1-5	many	16	TRBD1	TGTGCCAGCTCACACTCCCGGGACAGGGGGTATCAGCCCCAGCATTTT	CASSHSRDRGYQPQHF
TRBV28	TRBJ2-7	many	16	-	TGTGCCAGCAGTTTACCTCCGGCCAGCGTCTCCTACGAGCAGTACTTC	CASSLPPASVSYEQYF
TRBV28	TRBJ1-2	many	16	TRBD1	TGTGCCAGCACCAAAACCGGGACAGGGATTCACTATGGCTACACCTTC	CASTKTGTGIHYGYTF
TRBV10-2	TRBJ1-1	few	13	-	TGCGCCAGCAGTGAGGGGCTAGCCACTGAAGCTTTCTTT	CASSEGLATEAFF
TRBV4-1	TRBJ2-3	few	17	TRBD2	TGCGCCAGCAGTCTCTCAAGGCTGCGGGAGAGGGCAGATACGCAGTATTTT	CASSLSRLRERADTQYF
TRBV7-9	TRBJ2-2	-	13	TRBD2	TGTGCCAGCCAGCTTGGGACTAGCGGGGAGCTGTTTTTT	CASQLGTSGELFF
TRBV30	TRBJ1-6	few	14	-	TGTGCCTGGAGCGGGGTCTCCAATAATTCACCCCTCCACTTT	CAWSGVSNNSPLHF
TRBV20-1	TRBJ2-3	many	14	-	TGCAGTGCTAGAGACAGGGGCGTGGGAGATACGCAGTATTTT	CSARDRGVGDTQYF
TRBV5-1	TRBJ2-5	many	15	-	TGCGCCAGCAGCTTGACCCCAAGAGGGGAAGAGACCCAGTACTTC	CASSLTPRGEETQYF
TRBV20-1	TRBJ1-5	many	13	-	TGCAGTGGGAAGGGGACCGTCAATCAGCCCCAGCATTTT	CSGKGTVNQPQHF
TRBV12-3/TRBV12-4	TRBJ2-3	many	10	-	TGTGCCATCCTACGGGATACGCAGTATTTT	CAILRDTQYF
TRBV20-1	TRBJ1-2	-	13	-	TGCAGTGCCAAGGGCCTTCACAGCTATGGCTACACCTTC	CSAKGLHSYGYTF
TRBV28	TRBJ2-7	few	14	-	TGTGCCAGCAGTAACCGGGTCAGGCCTTGGGAGCAGTACTTC	CASSNRVRPWEQYF
TRBV2	TRBJ1-1	-	12	-	TGTGCCAGCAGGTGGGCAGGGGCTGAAGCTTTCTTT	CASRWAGAEAFF